This T cell receptor (beta chain) came from a study of cytomegalovirus exposure and HLA in healthy donors. Study at large: Earlier work reported 100 million or so unique TCR beta sequences from about 170 million T cells. Study-level points and caveats: When analyzed later, a missense DCLRE1C variant was found to be linked to TCR beta V- and J-gene trimming. An analysis was carried out later, and it reportedly showed fewer N-insertions in an Asian-associated ancestry cluster than the roughly 700-donor mean.

Vbeta (60) and Jbeta (13) primers were used in the PCR. Measured with immunoSEQ multiplex PCR; TCRdb has only the in-frame clones, and not every one. The sample consists of some 150,000 clones, approximately 64% of them appearing once. Worth noting for this clone: Antigen: not known.

In germline, CDR1 is LNHDA, CDR2 SQIVND (reference sequence). The V gene lost 6 bases and the J gene lost 0 bases, with 11 bases spanning the gap. The CDR3 is made up of 15 amino acids. The chain joins TRBV19 to TRBJ1-4; tentative D call: TRBD1 (6 bases). This TCR came from a woman aged 35 to 49 in good health and CMV-seronegative. The source material was PBMCs. The CDR3 coding sequence is TGTGCCAGTAGCCCCCCAGGGGCAACTAATGAAAAACTGTTTTTT. This encodes CASSPPGATNEKLFF.